The 20 T cell receptor beta chains presented below share a single source sample, sequenced in a study of blood T cells in healthy people across ages. Combining a sample-barcoded 5' primer with a J-beta primer mix, a second PCR ran for roughly 6 to 11 cycles. TCRdb fed the 5' RACE reads into MiXCR, producing one record per CDR3 protein. Of some 700,000 distinct CDR3 sequences listed, approximately 22% were seen once; the top ten hold roughly 22%. The specimen sequenced was blood. These TCRs come from a man aged 70-80 years in good health.

This chain connects TRBV3-1 to TRBJ2-5; unclear D gene. The germline V gene encodes CDR1 LGHDT and CDR2 YNNKEL (reference sequence). Trimming left V 0 bases short and J 6 bases short, with 8 bases between. The CDR3 is made up of 13 amino acids. CDR3 protein: CASSQDTLKTQYF. CDR3 in DNA: TGTGCCAGCAGCCAAGATACCCTAAAGACCCAGTACTTC.

This clonotype was counted between two and nine times. The rearrangement joins TRBV5-1 to TRBJ1-4; no definite D call. Germline lookup yields CDR1 SGHRS and CDR2 YFSETQ. This CDR3 contains 15 residues. V lost 4 bases to trimming and J lost 0 bases, with 10 bases between them. The CDR3 sequence: CASSAYRATNEKLFF. CDR3 nucleotide sequence: TGCGCCAGCAGCGCCTACCGAGCAACTAATGAAAAACTGTTTTTT.

The V call is TRBV4-1, the J call TRBJ2-6; no clear D. There are 18 residues in the CDR3. Germline lookup yields CDR1 MGHRA and CDR2 YSYEKL. Trimming took 0 bases from V and 0 from J, leaving 12 bases between them. The CDR3 sequence: CASSQDGGLSSGANVLTF. CDR3 DNA: TGCGCCAGCAGCCAAGATGGCGGTTTGAGCTCTGGGGCCAACGTCCTGACTTTC.

The chain combines TRBV6-5 with TRBJ1-3, with D hard to call. The CDR3 runs to 15 residues. Germline CDR1 reads MNHEY; CDR2 reads SVGAGI. The V end was cut by 8 bases, the J end by 1 base, with 15 bases between. The CDR3 nucleotides are TGTGCCAGCGGAAGAAGTGGGGATTCTGGAAACACCATATATTTT. Its translation is CASGRSGDSGNTIYF.

This chain joins TRBV5-1 and TRBJ2-7; the match to TRBD1 covers 7 bases. This CDR3 has 16 amino acids. V shed 0 bases and J 5 bases; nucleotides not matched to a gene: 11. Germline CDR1 and CDR2: SGHRS and YFSETQ. The CDR3 nucleotides read TGCGCCAGCAGCTTGGTCACGGGACAGATCCTCCACGAGCAGTACTTC. It translates to CASSLVTGQILHEQYF.

This clonotype was observed a few times. The chain links TRBV29-1 to TRBJ2-1; either TRBD1 or TRBD2 may supply D (6 bases each). This CDR3 is 11 amino acids long. CDR1 SQVTM and CDR2 ANQGSEA come from the germline V gene. V shed 3 bases and J shed 15 bases, with 15 bases lying between them. CDR3 amino acids: CSVESGEVLFF. The CDR3, as DNA: TGCAGCGTTGAGTCAGGGGAGGTACTGTTCTTC.

This clonotype was picked up a small number of times. The rearrangement links TRBV20-1 to TRBJ2-5; 9 nucleotides align to TRBD1. The CDR3 is 13 amino acids. Germline lookup yields CDR1 DFQATT and CDR2 SNEGSKA (reference sequence). CDR3 in DNA: TGCATGAAACGACAGGGGGATCAGGAGACCCAGTACTTC. Its protein product is CMKRQGDQETQYF.

With respect to this clonotype: The junction departs from germline at one end; a sequencing error may be responsible. The gene calls are TRBV12-3 or TRBV12-4 and TRBJ2-3; 8 bases are shared with TRBD2. CDR3 length equals 15 residues. The CDR3 is CASSFIGGAADAQYF. The CDR3 coding sequence is TGTGCCAGCAGTTTTATCGGGGGGGCCGCAGATGCGCAGTATTTT.

The V call is TRBV14, the J call TRBJ1-2; possible D gene TRBD1, 5 bases. Germline loops: CDR1 SGHDN, CDR2 FVKESK. The CDR3 has 16 amino acids. The V end was cut by 1 base, the J end by 4 bases, with 16 bases between. In DNA, the CDR3 is TGTGCCAGCAGCCAAGCCGGGACTTCGGTCTTCTATGGCTACACCTTC. Its protein product is CASSQAGTSVFYGYTF.

This clonotype appeared a few times. The rearrangement uses TRBV20-1 and TRBJ1-2; tentative D call: TRBD1 (6 bases). Per germline, CDR1 DFQATT and CDR2 SNEGSKA (reference sequence). CDR3 length: 13 residues. Trimming shortened V by 6 bases and J by 7 bases, and 18 bases separated the two germline ends. The CDR3, as DNA: TGCAGTGCAACCTTCACAGGGTGGGGTGGCTACACCTTC. It specifies CSATFTGWGGYTF.

The chain has TRBV10-2 and TRBJ2-5; 15 bases are a match to TRBD2. The last part of the DNA fits TRBJ2-1 better; the J call may be wrong. In germline, CDR1 is WSHSY, CDR2 SAAADI. The CDR3 runs 20 residues. CDR3 nucleotides: TGCGCCAGCAGCCTATTTAGGGGACTAGCGGGGGGCTTGGGTTCTGCTGAGCAGTTCTTC. This encodes CASSLFRGLAGGLGSAEQFF.

This clonotype was observed a few times. The CDR3 nucleotides read TGCAGTGCTAGAGGTCCTAGGAGCAATGAGCAGTTCTTC. As protein: CSARGPRSNEQFF. This chain joins TRBV20-1 and TRBJ2-7; D unclear. TRBJ2-1 matches the DNA end more closely, so the J call is doubtful. In germline, CDR1 is DFQATT, CDR2 SNEGSKA (reference sequence). The CDR3 has 13 residues.

A few counts support this clonotype. This chain uses TRBV24-1 with TRBJ2-1; 10 nucleotides match TRBD1. CDR3 length: 15 amino acids. With 3 bases clipped from V and 6 bases from J, the junction kept 4 bases outside the gene matches. The germline gives CDR1 KGHDR, CDR2 SFDVKD. CDR3 residues: CATSDGWTGGNEQFF. CDR3 in DNA: TGTGCCACCAGTGATGGTTGGACAGGGGGCAATGAGCAGTTCTTC.

The V and J genes are TRBV6-2 or TRBV6-3 and TRBJ2-7; TRBD1 agrees at 9 bases. Germline V gene data show CDR1 as MNHEY and CDR2 as SVGEGT. The CDR3 spans 15 residues. The V segment lost 3 bases and the J segment 6 bases; nucleotides outside the gene matches: 9. The DNA for the CDR3 is TGTGCCAGCAGTTATCTGGGACAGGGATTAAGCGAGCAGTACGTC. It codes for CASSYLGQGLSEQYV.

CDR3 nucleotide sequence: TGCAGCGCCCGACGAGATGGGGGTGCTAATGAAAAACTGTTTTTT. Protein sequence: CSARRDGGANEKLFF. The chain employs TRBV29-1 and TRBJ1-4; D perhaps matches TRBD1 (5 bases). Germline CDR1 SQVTM, CDR2 ANQGSEA. The CDR3 is 15 residues long. Trimming removed 7 bases from V and 3 bases from J, with 18 bases in between.

The CDR3 nucleotides read TGTGCCAGCGTTTACGCAGGGGTGTACGAGCAGTACTTC. Translation gives CASVYAGVYEQYF. The chain carries TRBV6-2 or TRBV6-3 and TRBJ2-7; possibly TRBD1 for D (6 bases). The germline CDR1 and CDR2 sequences are MNHEY and SVGEGT. With 8 bases removed from V and 4 bases from J, the gap between germline ends came to 15 bases. The CDR3 length is 13 residues.

The chain uses TRBV11-2 and TRBJ1-5; D perhaps matches TRBD1 (5 bases). Trimming took off 5 bases at V and 7 bases at J, with 24 bases between the two ends. From germline, CDR1 is SGHAT and CDR2 FQNNGV. The CDR3 spans 17 residues. The CDR3 loop reads CASSPRGEVLGGQPQHF. The CDR3 DNA sequence: TGTGCCAGCAGCCCCCGGGGGGAAGTATTGGGCGGACAGCCCCAGCATTTT.

The chain combines TRBV20-1 with TRBJ2-5; D may be TRBD1 or TRBD2 (6 bases each). The CDR3 has 17 amino acids. Trimming shortened V by 5 bases and J by 3 bases, and 25 bases separated the two germline ends. Germline V lookup: CDR1 DFQATT, CDR2 SNEGSKA (reference sequence). CDR3 nucleotide sequence: TGCAGTGCTCACAATTACCTAGGGGGTAGCGGAAAAGAGACCCAGTACTTC. This encodes CSAHNYLGGSGKETQYF.

The genes are TRBV29-1 and TRBJ2-3; D remains ambiguous. The germline V gene encodes CDR1 SQVTM and CDR2 ANQGSEA. The CDR3 has 13 residues. V lost 4 bases and J lost 1, with 9 bases in between. The CDR3 nucleotides read TGCAGCGTTGGGTTTGGGGGCACAGATACGCAGTATTTT. Its translation is CSVGFGGTDTQYF.

This rearrangement joins TRBV11-3 to TRBJ2-5, with TRBD2 matching 8 bases. The DNA end lines up better with TRBJ2-1; the J call may be wrong. The CDR3 is 15 amino acids. The germline gives CDR1 SGHNT, CDR2 YENEEA. The DNA for the CDR3 is TGTGCCAGCAGCTTTTGGCGGGAGGTTTTGAGTGAGCAGTTCTTC. It yields the protein CASSFWREVLSEQFF.